This TCR beta chain was documented in a study of tumor-infiltrating lymphocytes in localized non-small cell lung cancer. Background on the study: Each patient gave resected tumor and non-adjacent uninvolved lung tissue.

V was trimmed by 5 bases and J by 4 bases, leaving 17 bases between them. CDR1 and CDR2 from the germline V gene are SGHVS and FQNEAQ. CDR3 length: 16 residues. Sequencing was performed with immunoSEQ multiplex PCR; in TCRdb, only in-frame clones are kept and a portion is missing. Seen here are 14,000 or so clones, 55% to 70% observed once, and the top ten hold 22%. This TCR was recovered from a human donor with non-small cell lung cancer. Sequencing was carried out using uninvolved lung tissue not adjacent to the tumor. V and J are TRBV7-8 and TRBJ1-4, with D possibly matching TRBD1 (6 bases). In DNA form, the CDR3 reads TGTGCCAGCAGCCGGGAGGTGGGGGGCTATAATGAAAAACTGTTTTTT. It codes for CASSREVGGYNEKLFF. The full variable domain, rest sourced from reference TRBV7-8 and TRBJ1-4, is GAGVSQSPRYKVAKRGQDVALRCDPISGHVSLFWYQQALGQGPEFLTYFQNEAQLDKSGLPSDRFFAERPEGSVSTLKIQRTQQEDSAVYLCASSREVGGYNEKLFFGSGTQLSVL.